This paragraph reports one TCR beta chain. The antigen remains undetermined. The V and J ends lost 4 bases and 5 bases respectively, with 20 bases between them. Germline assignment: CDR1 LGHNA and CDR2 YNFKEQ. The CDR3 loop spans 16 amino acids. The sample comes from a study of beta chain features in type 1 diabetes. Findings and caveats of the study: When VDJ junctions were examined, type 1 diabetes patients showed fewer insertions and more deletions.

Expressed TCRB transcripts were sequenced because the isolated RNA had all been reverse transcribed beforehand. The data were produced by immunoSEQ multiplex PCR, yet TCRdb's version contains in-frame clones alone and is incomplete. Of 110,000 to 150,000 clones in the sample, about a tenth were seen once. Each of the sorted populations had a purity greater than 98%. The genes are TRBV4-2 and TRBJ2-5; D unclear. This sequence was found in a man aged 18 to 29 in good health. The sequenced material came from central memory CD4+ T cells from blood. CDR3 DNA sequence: TGTGCCAGCAGCCGAGGAGAGGCTACCGAGGCGGAGACCCAGTACTTC. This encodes CASSRGEATEAETQYF.